This T cell receptor (beta chain) was documented in a study of CD8+ T cells in alopecia areata. As the sequencing template, cDNA was produced by extracting RNA and reverse transcribing it. Assay: immunoSEQ multiplex PCR; the TCRdb copy retains only in-frame clones and omits some. In the table there are 150,000 or so clones, around 47% of which are singletons. A remark on this clone: Its cognate antigen is unknown. Other nucleotide sequences from this sample produce the same CDR3.

This CDR3 comprises 15 residues. With V trimmed by 3 bases and J by 3 bases, 5 bases remained unmatched. Per the germline V gene, CDR1 is MNHEY and CDR2 is SMNVEV (reference sequence). The study, taken as a whole, reports: Scalp specimens additionally yield sequences from normal skin's resident alphabeta T cells. Lesional tissue from the scalp (especially in alopecia totalis/universalis) showed higher clonality than normal scalp.

The sequencing sample was made of CD4+ T cells sorted from blood. The origin of this receptor is a human donor with alopecia areata. The chain links TRBV27 to TRBJ2-5, with 9 bases that match TRBD2. In DNA, the CDR3 is TGTGCCAGCAGTTTGGGCGGGAGGGCGGAAGAGACCCAGTACTTC. Translating gives CASSLGGRAEETQYF.